This TCR beta chain was documented in a study of blood T cell repertoires in COVID-19. This table comes from immunoSEQ multiplex PCR, and its TCRdb copy is limited to in-frame clones, with some not included. The sample yields 55,000 to 75,000 clones, over 65% seen once. The J segment lost 7 bases and the V segment lost 2 bases, leaving 8 bases of the junction unmatched. CDR1 and CDR2 (germline): SGDLS, YYNGEE. This CDR3 spans 14 amino acids. This clone has a handful of counts. The clonotype comes from a human donor in a cohort sampled during active COVID-19. J is TRBJ1-2 and V is TRBV9; 7 nucleotides match TRBD1. The sample taken for sequencing was peripheral blood. The CDR3 DNA reads as TGTGCCAGCAGCGTTATAGGGGGCAGTGGTGGCTACACCTTC. Amino acid sequence: CASSVIGGSGGYTF.